These 24 T cell receptor beta chains share one sample of origin, sequenced in a study of human T cells and chemical hapten exposure. Sample time point: patch test 3, about 24 weeks after DPC sensitization. Specified treatment: therapeutic diphenylcyclopropenone sensitization with weekly scalp DPC. TCRdb re-called the RACE reads with MiXCR, one entry per CDR3 protein. Of about 160,000 distinct CDR3 sequences in the sample, around 30% were seen once. Sequenced here: whole blood, sampled in connection with sensitization to the hapten diphenylcyclopropenone (DPC). Receptors were obtained from a woman aged 18-29 years with alopecia areata. Some clones in this sample may be carry-over from other donors' samples.

This clonotype was recorded a few times. The genes are TRBV20-1 and TRBJ2-1; D may match TRBD1 or TRBD2 (5 bases each). Trimming removed 5 bases at V and 11 bases at J, with 16 bases between. CDR1 and CDR2 (germline): DFQATT, SNEGSKA (reference sequence). The CDR3 has 12 residues. The CDR3 here is CSAGGVLVQQFF. For the CDR3, the DNA is TGCAGTGCTGGGGGTGTATTGGTCCAGCAGTTCTTC.

This clonotype was detected only a few times. The chain employs TRBV7-2 and TRBJ2-2; D unresolved. The CDR3 contains 16 residues. Germline values: CDR1 SGHTA, CDR2 FQGNSA. The V and J ends lost 1 base and 4 bases respectively, with 13 bases between them. The DNA of the CDR3 is TGTGCCAGCAGCTTAGTTCCACCTATTAGCACCGGGGAGCTGTTTTTT. Translating it yields CASSLVPPISTGELFF.

The chain has TRBV12-3 or TRBV12-4 and TRBJ2-7; D unclear. The CDR3 loop spans 13 amino acids. V was cut by 6 bases and J by 3 bases, with 12 bases left in between. The CDR3 is CASRGQVRYEQYF. CDR3 DNA: TGTGCCAGCAGGGGTCAGGTGCGCTACGAGCAGTACTTC.

V gene TRBV9 combines with J gene TRBJ2-3; D may match TRBD1 or TRBD2 (5 bases each). CDR1 SGDLS and CDR2 YYNGEE come from the germline V gene. Trimming took 4 bases from V and 1 from J, leaving 10 bases between them. There are 14 residues in the CDR3. The CDR3 DNA reads TGTGCCAGCAGCCCGAGGGACGGCACAGATACGCAGTATTTT. It translates to CASSPRDGTDTQYF.

This clonotype was picked up one time. The chain recombines TRBV6-2 or TRBV6-3 with TRBJ1-1, with 11 bases lining up with TRBD1. Losses at the gene ends were 9 bases for V and 4 bases for J; bases not matched to a gene: 10. The CDR3 is 15 residues long. Germline CDR1 is MNHEY and CDR2 is SVGEGT. CDR3 protein: CASTGQGAGVTEAFF. CDR3 DNA sequence: TGTGCCAGTACCGGACAGGGGGCCGGGGTCACTGAAGCTTTCTTT.

V is TRBV4-1 and J is TRBJ2-2; D is possibly TRBD1 or TRBD2 (5 bases each). This CDR3 has 15 amino acids. V was cut by 2 bases and J by 3 bases, with 10 bases left in between. Germline CDR1 reads MGHRA; CDR2 reads YSYEKL. The CDR3 reads CASSQIVGDTGELFF. The CDR3 nucleotides read TGCGCCAGCAGCCAAATTGTGGGGGACACCGGGGAGCTGTTTTTT.

A few counts support this clonotype. The DNA for the CDR3 is TGCAGCGTCGGCCCTAAGGGGTTCCACGAGCAGTACTTC. It specifies CSVGPKGFHEQYF. The J gene is TRBJ2-7, the V gene TRBV29-1; the D gene is possibly TRBD1 (5 bases). V was pared by 6 bases and J by 5 bases, with 17 bases between. Per the germline V gene, CDR1 is SQVTM and CDR2 is ANQGSEA. CDR3 length: 13 amino acids.

There are a few counts of this clonotype. This chain links TRBV10-3 with TRBJ2-3, with 16 bases that match TRBD2. V was pared by 8 bases and J by 8 bases, with 7 bases of the junction left unmatched. Germline CDR1 is ENHRY and CDR2 is SYGVKD. The CDR3 length is 15 residues. The CDR3 coding sequence is TGTGCCATCTCCGGGACTAGCGGGAGGGCCGGTACGCAGTATTTT. This encodes CAISGTSGRAGTQYF.

This clonotype was detected only once. This rearrangement joins TRBV20-1 to TRBJ1-1; D is possibly TRBD1 (5 bases). The CDR3 extends over 13 amino acids. Deletions cut 5 bases from V and 2 bases from J, with 12 bases between. CDR1 is DFQATT, CDR2 SNEGSKA, per germline (reference sequence). CDR3 bases: TGCAGTGCTGGGGGGGACTATAACACTGAAGCTTTCTTT. It encodes CSAGGDYNTEAFF.

The J gene is TRBJ1-1, the V gene TRBV29-1; D gene ambiguous. V lost 4 bases to trimming and J lost 0 bases, with 6 bases between them. The CDR3 has 12 amino acids. The V gene's germline CDR1 is SQVTM and CDR2 ANQGSEA. The CDR3 nucleotides are TGCAGCGTTGGGCGGATGAACACTGAAGCTTTCTTT. It encodes CSVGRMNTEAFF.

This chain uses TRBV15 with TRBJ2-1; D remains ambiguous. Per the germline V gene, CDR1 is LNHNV and CDR2 is YYDKDF (reference sequence). The V end was cut by 5 bases, the J end by 0 bases, with 17 bases between. The CDR3 spans 17 residues. This CDR3 is CATSLILSAFSYNEQFF. DNA for the CDR3: TGTGCCACCAGCTTGATCCTCTCGGCTTTCTCCTACAATGAGCAGTTCTTC. Supplemented by reference TRBV15 and TRBJ2-1, the full variable domain reads DAMVIQNPRYQVTQFGKPVTLSCSQTLNHNVMYWYQQKSSQAPKLLFHYYDKDFNNEADTPDNFQSRRPNTSFCFLDIRSPGLGDTAMYLCATSLILSAFSYNEQFFGPGTRLTVL.

The chain combines TRBV29-1 with TRBJ1-5; a possible D gene is TRBD1 (5 bases). CDR1 is SQVTM, CDR2 ANQGSEA, per germline. The CDR3 has 14 residues. Trimming stripped 4 bases from V and 0 bases from J, with 10 bases between. The CDR3 DNA follows: TGCAGCGTTGTGTGGGGGAATAGCAATCAGCCCCAGCATTTT. Protein sequence: CSVVWGNSNQPQHF.

V gene TRBV7-3 combines with J gene TRBJ2-1, with D unresolved. Trimming removed 5 bases at V and 5 bases at J, with 13 bases between. CDR1 is SGHTA and CDR2 is FQGTGA in the germline V gene. This CDR3 comprises 14 residues. The CDR3 protein is CASSPPLGDNEQFF. DNA for the CDR3: TGTGCCAGCAGCCCACCCCTTGGGGACAATGAGCAGTTCTTC.

This clonotype has only a few counts. The chain has TRBV18 and TRBJ2-7; D tentatively reads TRBD1 or TRBD2 (5 bases each). The germline CDR1 and CDR2 sequences are KGHSH and LQKENI. V was shortened by 4 bases and J by 5 bases, with 12 bases between the two germline ends. The CDR3 runs to 13 residues. The CDR3 DNA is TGTGCCAGCTCACTTGGGACCTGGGACGAGCAGTACTTC. This translates into CASSLGTWDEQYF.

This clonotype has a handful of counts. The genes are TRBV29-1 and TRBJ2-1, with TRBD2 matching 14 bases. The CDR3 totals 16 residues. CDR1 SQVTM and CDR2 ANQGSEA come from the germline V gene. J lost 0 bases, V lost 8 bases, and 6 bases had no gene match. The DNA of the CDR3 is TGCAGCTTGGAAGGGACTAGCGGGAGCTCCTACAATGAGCAGTTCTTC. Its protein is CSLEGTSGSSYNEQFF.

CDR3 bases: TGTGCCAGTAGTTCCGCCCTGCGGGCAGACAATGAGCAGTTCTTC. Protein product: CASSSALRADNEQFF. V gene TRBV19 combines with J gene TRBJ2-1; perhaps TRBD2 as D (5 bases). With 5 bases removed from V and 5 bases from J, the gap between germline ends came to 16 bases. The CDR3 sequence is 15 residues long. CDR1 and CDR2 (germline): LNHDA, SQIVND (reference sequence).

This rearrangement joins TRBV4-3 to TRBJ1-1, with D unresolved. V was clipped by 0 bases and J by 2 bases, with 10 bases between them. The CDR3 sequence is 15 residues long. CDR1 and CDR2 from the germline V gene are LGHNA and YSLEER. CDR3 loop: CASSQELDTNTEAFF. CDR3 sequence (DNA): TGCGCCAGCAGCCAAGAACTCGACACCAACACTGAAGCTTTCTTT.

This clonotype was counted a single time. This sequence joins TRBV9 and TRBJ2-1, with 16 bases fitting TRBD2. The CDR3 length is 18 residues. Germline-derived CDR1 and CDR2 are SGDLS and YYNGEE. After removal of 4 bases from V and 4 bases from J, the junction contained 8 bases not matched to a gene. The CDR3, as DNA: TGTGCCAGCAGCTCCGGGACTAGCGGGGGGGCCTCATACAATGAGCAGTTCTTC. Its translation: CASSSGTSGGASYNEQFF. The full variable domain, in which reference TRBV9 and TRBJ2-1 provide the parts outside the CDR3, is DSGVTQTPKHLITATGQRVTLRCSPRSGDLSVYWYQQSLDQGLQFLIQYYNGEERAKGNILERFSAQQFPDLHSELNLSSLELGDSALYFCASSSGTSGGASYNEQFFGPGTRLTVL.

This clonotype has only a few counts. This sequence joins TRBV10-2 and TRBJ1-1, with D perhaps matching TRBD1 (5 bases). This CDR3 is 15 amino acids long. Germline V gene lookup returns CDR1 WSHSY and CDR2 SAAADI. The V and J ends lost 6 bases and 6 bases respectively, with 20 bases between them. CDR3 sequence (DNA): TGCGCCAGCAGCTCCCAGAACAGGCTCCGGGCTGAAGCTTTCTTT. It codes for CASSSQNRLRAEAFF.

The chain carries TRBV2 and TRBJ2-4, with 13 nucleotides matching TRBD2. Trimming removed 4 bases from V and 1 base from J; junction bases left unmatched: 4. CDR1 is SNHLY, CDR2 FYNNEI, per germline. The CDR3 runs to 17 residues. This chain's CDR3 is CASSGGTSGMAKNIQYF. The CDR3 coding sequence is TGTGCCAGCAGTGGTGGGACTAGCGGGATGGCCAAAAACATTCAGTACTTC.

The chain has TRBV7-2 and TRBJ2-6; D gene uncertain. The CDR3 spans 17 residues. V lost 1 base, J lost 1 base, and 11 bases lay in between. Germline-derived CDR1 and CDR2 are SGHTA and FQGNSA. The CDR3: CASSLDVRQSGANVLTF. As DNA, the CDR3 is TGTGCCAGCAGCTTAGATGTCCGACAATCTGGGGCCAACGTCCTGACTTTC.

The rearrangement joins TRBV20-1 to TRBJ1-5; unclear D gene. The V gene's germline CDR1 is DFQATT and CDR2 SNEGSKA (reference sequence). V lost 1 base and J 6 bases, leaving 10 bases between the germline ends. There are 13 residues in the CDR3. The CDR3 coding sequence is TGCAGTGCTAGAGTGGGCAATCGTCAGCCCCAGCATTTT. Translated: CSARVGNRQPQHF.

The J gene is TRBJ1-1, the V gene TRBV11-2; perhaps TRBD1 as D (5 bases). V dropped 10 bases and J dropped 5 bases, with 20 bases sitting between them. The CDR3 is 14 amino acids. In germline, CDR1 is SGHAT, CDR2 FQNNGV. CDR3 protein: CATRFAGAYTEAFF. In DNA form, the CDR3 reads TGTGCCACTCGATTCGCTGGGGCTTATACTGAAGCTTTCTTT.

V is TRBV24-1 and J is TRBJ2-1; D remains ambiguous. The ends were cut back, 5 bases at V and 6 bases at J, with 10 bases in the middle. Germline CDR1 KGHDR, CDR2 SFDVKD. CDR3 size: 13 residues. The CDR3 loop is CATSVSTGNEQFF. CDR3 sequence (DNA): TGTGCCACCAGTGTCTCGACCGGCAATGAGCAGTTCTTC.